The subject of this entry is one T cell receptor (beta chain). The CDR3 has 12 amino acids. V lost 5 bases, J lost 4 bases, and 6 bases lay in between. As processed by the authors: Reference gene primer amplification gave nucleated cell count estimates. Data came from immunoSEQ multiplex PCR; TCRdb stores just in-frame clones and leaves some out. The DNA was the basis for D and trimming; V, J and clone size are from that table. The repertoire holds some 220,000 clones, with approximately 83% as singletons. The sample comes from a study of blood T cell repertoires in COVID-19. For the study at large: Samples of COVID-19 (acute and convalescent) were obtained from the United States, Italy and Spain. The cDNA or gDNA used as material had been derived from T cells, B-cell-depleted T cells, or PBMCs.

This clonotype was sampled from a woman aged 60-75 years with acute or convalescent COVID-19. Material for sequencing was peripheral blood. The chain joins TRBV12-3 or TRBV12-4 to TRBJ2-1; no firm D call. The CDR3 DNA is TGTGCCAGCAGTCCCGGGTACAATGAGCAGTTCTTC. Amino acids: CASSPGYNEQFF.